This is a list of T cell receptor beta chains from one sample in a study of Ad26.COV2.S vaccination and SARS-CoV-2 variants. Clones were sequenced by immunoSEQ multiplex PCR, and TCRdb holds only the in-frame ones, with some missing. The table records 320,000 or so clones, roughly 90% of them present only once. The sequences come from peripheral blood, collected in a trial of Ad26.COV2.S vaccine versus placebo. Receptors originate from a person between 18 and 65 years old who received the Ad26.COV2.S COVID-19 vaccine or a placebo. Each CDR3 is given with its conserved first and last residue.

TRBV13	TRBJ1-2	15	CASSRPEEDNYGYTF
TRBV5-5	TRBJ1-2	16	CASSPREGTRDYGYTF
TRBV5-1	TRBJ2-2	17	CASSSLPLAGLTGELFF
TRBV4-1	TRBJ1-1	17	CASSQGTGGAEDTEAFF
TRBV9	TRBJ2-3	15	CASSDGQGGTDTQYF
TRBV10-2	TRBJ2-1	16	CASIGTGEDSRDEQFF
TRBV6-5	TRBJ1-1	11	CASIRNNEAFF
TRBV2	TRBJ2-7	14	CASSTGTGLYEQYF
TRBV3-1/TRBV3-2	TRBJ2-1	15	CASSLGAGSYNEQFF
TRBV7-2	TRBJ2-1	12	CASSLEVGKQFF
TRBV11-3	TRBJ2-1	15	CASSPWGTNYNEQFF
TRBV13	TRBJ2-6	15	CASSLSFRPLNVLTF
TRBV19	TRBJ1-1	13	CSAGRGGKTEAFF
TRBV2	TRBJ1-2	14	CASSDGQLNYGYTF
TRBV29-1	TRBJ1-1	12	CSVRHGGYEAFF
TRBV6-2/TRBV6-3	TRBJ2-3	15	CASSYSPLRGDTQYF
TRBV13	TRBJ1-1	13	CASSLVLNTEAFF
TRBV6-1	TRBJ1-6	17	CASSEQVHSSYNSPLHF
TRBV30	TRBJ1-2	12	CAWSVGVQGITF
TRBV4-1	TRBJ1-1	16	CASSQPLWTESTEAFF
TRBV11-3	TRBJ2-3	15	CASSLLAGDTDTQYF
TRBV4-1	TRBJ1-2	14	CASSQDRSGNGYTF
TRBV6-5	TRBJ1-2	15	CASSYTQGGLLGYTF
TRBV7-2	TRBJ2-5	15	CASSEVGGSGETQYF
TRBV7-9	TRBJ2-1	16	CASSLEHSYPNNEQFF
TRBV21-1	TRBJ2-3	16	CASSNVSAGYTDTQYF
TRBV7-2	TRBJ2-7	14	CASSPLPGTYEQYF
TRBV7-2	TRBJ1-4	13	CASSLSGGPELFF
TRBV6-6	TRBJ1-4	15	CASIRQTGLNEKLFF
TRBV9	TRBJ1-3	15	CASSVGSSSGNTIYF
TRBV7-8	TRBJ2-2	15	CASSLGVRGGGELFF
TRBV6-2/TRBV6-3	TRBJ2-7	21	CASSYRPTQDGGAFYGYEQYF
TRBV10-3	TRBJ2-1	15	CAIRAGTGNNNEQFF
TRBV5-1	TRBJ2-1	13	CASSASGGNEQFF
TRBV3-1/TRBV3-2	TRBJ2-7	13	CASRRTGKDEQYF
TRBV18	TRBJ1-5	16	CASSQGGSVRNQPQHF
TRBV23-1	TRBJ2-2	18	CASRPPLTGRLDTGELFF
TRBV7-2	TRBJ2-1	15	CASSFGWGIYNEQFF
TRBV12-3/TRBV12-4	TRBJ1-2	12	CASTGQGYGYTF
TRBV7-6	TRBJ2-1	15	CASSFGQGDYNEQFF
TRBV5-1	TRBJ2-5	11	CASNEAETQYF
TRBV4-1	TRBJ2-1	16	CASSQGTSGFYNEQFF
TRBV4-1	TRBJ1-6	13	CASGDVGGPGVHF
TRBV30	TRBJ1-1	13	CAWRRQGYTEAFF
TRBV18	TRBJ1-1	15	CASSPGVGGGTEAFF
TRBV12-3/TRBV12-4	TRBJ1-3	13	CASSLLQANTIYF
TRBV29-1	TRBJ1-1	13	CSGLGTGVTEAFF
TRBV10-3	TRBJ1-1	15	CAISEVPGTTTEAFF
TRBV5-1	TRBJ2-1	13	CASSLVPREEQFF
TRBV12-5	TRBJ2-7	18	CASGLVGTRGSSSYEQYF
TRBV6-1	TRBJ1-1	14	CASSEEMVNTEAFF
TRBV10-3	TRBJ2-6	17	CAISGRQPDSGANVLTF
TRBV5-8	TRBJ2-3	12	CASSHGLGTQYF